The 8 T cell receptor beta chains presented below share a single source sample, sequenced in a study of early T cells in non-severe SARS-CoV-2 infection. MiXCR, applied by TCRdb to the 5' RACE reads, yields one record per CDR3 protein. The table includes about 67,000 distinct CDR3 sequences, more than 8% detected once. The input for sequencing was whole blood, taken at baseline. The receptors shown here come from an adult who was a healthcare worker with PCR-confirmed SARS-CoV-2 infection or an uninfected control (not recorded which).

The sample holds many counts of this clonotype. The chain links TRBV10-3 to TRBJ2-1, with D possibly being TRBD2 (7 bases). V lost 8 bases and J 9 bases, leaving 17 bases between the germline ends. Germline-derived CDR1 and CDR2 are ENHRY and SYGVKD. The CDR3 runs 13 residues. CDR3 coding DNA: TGTGCCATCGGCCTGGGGGGGCTGGCTGAGCAGTTCTTC. This encodes CAIGLGGLAEQFF.

At least ten counts were recorded for this clonotype. This sequence joins TRBV7-2 and TRBJ2-1; 12 bases map to TRBD2. Germline V CDR1 and CDR2: SGHTA, FQGNSA. J gave up 4 bases and V 5 bases, and 6 bases lay outside the gene matches. The CDR3 totals 16 residues. The CDR3 DNA sequence: TGTGCCAGCAGCCCCCGGACTAGCGGGGTATACAATGAGCAGTTCTTC. Its translation: CASSPRTSGVYNEQFF.

The chain is built from TRBV27 and TRBJ2-5, with a weak D call TRBD2 (6 bases). V lost 1 base to trimming and J lost 5 bases, with 11 bases between them. The germline CDR1 and CDR2 sequences are MNHEY and SMNVEV (reference sequence). CDR3 size: 14 residues. The chain's CDR3 is CASSLWSSDETQYF. In DNA, the CDR3 is TGTGCCAGCAGTTTATGGTCTAGCGATGAGACCCAGTACTTC.

This clonotype was counted only a few times. The chain links TRBV6-6 to TRBJ1-3; D call uncertain. Deletions cut 8 bases from V and 4 bases from J, with 12 bases between. This CDR3 region has 13 residues. Germline lookup yields CDR1 MNHNY and CDR2 SVGAGI (reference sequence). For the CDR3, the DNA is TGTGCCAGCCAACCAGGTCGGGGAAACACCATATATTTT. It encodes CASQPGRGNTIYF.

The chain links TRBV28 to TRBJ2-7, with 8 nucleotides matching TRBD1. CDR3 size: 15 residues. Germline CDR1 and CDR2: MDHEN and SYDVKM. Germline trimming cut 0 bases from V and 9 bases from J; bases unmatched to any gene: 10. CDR3 DNA: TGTGCCAGCAGTTTATGGGACAGGGCTCCACCGAGGCAGTACTTC. It translates to CASSLWDRAPPRQYF.

This clonotype was detected many times. This CDR3 is CASSHAPIGNYGYTF. CDR3 in DNA: TGCGCCAGCAGCCACGCACCCATAGGAAACTATGGCTACACCTTC. This chain uses TRBV4-3 with TRBJ1-2; the D is unclear. V was trimmed by 3 bases and J by 2 bases, leaving 13 bases between them. Germline assignment: CDR1 LGHNA and CDR2 YSLEER. The CDR3 is made up of 15 amino acids.

This clonotype has a count of ten or more. The chain couples TRBV28 to TRBJ1-4; 8 bases line up with TRBD1. CDR3 length: 16 residues. CDR1 and CDR2 from the germline V gene are MDHEN and SYDVKM. The junction had 10 bases not matched to a gene; V was cut back by 2 bases and J by 8 bases. The CDR3 sequence: CASSLGSSGQGEKLFF. DNA of the CDR3: TGTGCCAGCAGTTTAGGTTCTTCCGGACAGGGAGAAAAACTGTTTTTT.

This clonotype was seen many times. The chain combines TRBV28 with TRBJ2-7; maybe TRBD2 (5 bases). The germline gives CDR1 MDHEN, CDR2 SYDVKM. The CDR3 is 13 amino acids. V shed 6 bases and J shed 7 bases, with 16 bases lying between them. CDR3: CASSLARPGEQYF. The CDR3 nucleotides read TGTGCCAGCAGCTTAGCCCGGCCGGGGGAGCAGTACTTC.